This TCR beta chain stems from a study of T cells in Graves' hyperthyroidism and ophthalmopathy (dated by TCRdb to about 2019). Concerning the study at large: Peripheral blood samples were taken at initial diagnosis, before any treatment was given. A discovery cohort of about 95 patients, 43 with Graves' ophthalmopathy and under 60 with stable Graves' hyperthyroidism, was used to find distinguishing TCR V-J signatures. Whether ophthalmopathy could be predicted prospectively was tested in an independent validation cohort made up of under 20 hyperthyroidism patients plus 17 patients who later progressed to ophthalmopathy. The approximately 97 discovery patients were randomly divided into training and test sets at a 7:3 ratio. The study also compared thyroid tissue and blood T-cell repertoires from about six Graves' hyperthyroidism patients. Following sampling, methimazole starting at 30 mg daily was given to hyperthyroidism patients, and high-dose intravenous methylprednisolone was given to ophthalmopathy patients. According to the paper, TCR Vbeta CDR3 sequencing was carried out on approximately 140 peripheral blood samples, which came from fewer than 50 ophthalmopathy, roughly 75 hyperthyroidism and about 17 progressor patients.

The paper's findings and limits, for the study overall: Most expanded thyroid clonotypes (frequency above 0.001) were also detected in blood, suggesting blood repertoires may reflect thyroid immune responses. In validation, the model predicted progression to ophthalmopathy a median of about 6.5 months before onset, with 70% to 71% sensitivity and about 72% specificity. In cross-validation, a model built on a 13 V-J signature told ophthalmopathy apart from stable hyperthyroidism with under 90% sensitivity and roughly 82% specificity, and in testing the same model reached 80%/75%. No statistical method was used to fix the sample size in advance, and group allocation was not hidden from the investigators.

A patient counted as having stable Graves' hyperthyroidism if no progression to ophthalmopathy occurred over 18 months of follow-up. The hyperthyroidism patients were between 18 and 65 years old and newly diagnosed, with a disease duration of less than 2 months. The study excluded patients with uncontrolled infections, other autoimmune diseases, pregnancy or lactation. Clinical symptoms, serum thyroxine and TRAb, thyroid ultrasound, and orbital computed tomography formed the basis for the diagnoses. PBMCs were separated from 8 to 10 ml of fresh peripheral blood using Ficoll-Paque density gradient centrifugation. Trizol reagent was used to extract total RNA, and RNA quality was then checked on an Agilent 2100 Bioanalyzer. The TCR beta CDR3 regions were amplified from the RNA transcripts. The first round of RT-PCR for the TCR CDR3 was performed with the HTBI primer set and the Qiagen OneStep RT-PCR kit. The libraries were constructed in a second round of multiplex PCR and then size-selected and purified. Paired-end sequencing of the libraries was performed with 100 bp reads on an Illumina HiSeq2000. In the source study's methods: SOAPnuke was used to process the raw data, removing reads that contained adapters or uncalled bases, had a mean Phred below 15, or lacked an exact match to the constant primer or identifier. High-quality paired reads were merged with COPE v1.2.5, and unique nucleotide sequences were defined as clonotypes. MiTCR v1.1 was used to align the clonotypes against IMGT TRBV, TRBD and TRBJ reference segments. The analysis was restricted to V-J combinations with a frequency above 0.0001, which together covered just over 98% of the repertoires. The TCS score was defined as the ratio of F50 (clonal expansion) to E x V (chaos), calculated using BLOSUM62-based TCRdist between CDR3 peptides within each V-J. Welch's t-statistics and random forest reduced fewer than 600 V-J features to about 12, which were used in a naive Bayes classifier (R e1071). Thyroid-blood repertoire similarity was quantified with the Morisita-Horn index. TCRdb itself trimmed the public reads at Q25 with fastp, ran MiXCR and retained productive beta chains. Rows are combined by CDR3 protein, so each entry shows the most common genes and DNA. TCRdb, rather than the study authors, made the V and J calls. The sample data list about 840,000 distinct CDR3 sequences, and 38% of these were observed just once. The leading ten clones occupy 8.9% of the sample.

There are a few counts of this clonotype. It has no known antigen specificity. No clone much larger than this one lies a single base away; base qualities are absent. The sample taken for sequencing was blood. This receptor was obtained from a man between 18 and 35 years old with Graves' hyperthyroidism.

The nucleotides read TGTGCCAGCAGCGCCGGGACAGGGCTTCCTCGCAACACTGAAGCTTTCTTT. It encodes CASSAGTGLPRNTEAFF. Here the chain combines TRBV7-9 and TRBJ1-1, with TRBD1 matching 9 junction bases. From the cysteine up to the phenylalanine, the CDR3 has a length of 17 residues. Kept here is only the CDR3 DNA, which spans 51 bases and is read in frame from base 1. Taken from the germline V gene (reference sequence), the CDR1 and CDR2 loops are SEHNR and FQNEAQ. The V end gives up 5 bases and the J end 2 bases, leaving 12 bases in the junction not matched to a gene.